This T cell receptor beta chain came from a study of cytomegalovirus exposure and HLA in healthy donors. Study at large: Clustering assigned 81% of the roughly 380 genotyped donors to the Caucasian-associated ancestry cluster. Study-wide findings and caveats: Later, an analysis showed that TCR beta chains associated with HLA were more clonally expanded than others that were equally common. The availability of immune exposure information extended only to CMV serostatus. Later on, an analysis tied 15,000 to 20,000 TCR beta sequences to HLA alleles at 0.05 false discovery rate.

Germline assignment: CDR1 SGHTA and CDR2 FQGTGA. This CDR3 is built from 12 residues. Trimming removed 5 bases from V and 9 bases from J, with 11 bases in between. The PCR ran on 60 Vbeta and 13 Jbeta primers. Data came from immunoSEQ multiplex PCR; TCRdb stores just in-frame clones and leaves some out. This sample yields 150,000 to 200,000 clones, of which around 86% are seen a single time; about 6% belongs to the top ten. Comments on this clone: Antigen: not known.

Material: PBMCs. This clonotype was sampled from a man aged 35 to 55 in good health and CMV-seropositive. This chain connects TRBV7-3 to TRBJ1-5, with a weak D call TRBD1 (6 bases). The CDR3 spells CASSQVGGPQHF. CDR3 nucleotide sequence: TGTGCCAGCAGCCAAGTAGGGGGGCCCCAGCATTTT.